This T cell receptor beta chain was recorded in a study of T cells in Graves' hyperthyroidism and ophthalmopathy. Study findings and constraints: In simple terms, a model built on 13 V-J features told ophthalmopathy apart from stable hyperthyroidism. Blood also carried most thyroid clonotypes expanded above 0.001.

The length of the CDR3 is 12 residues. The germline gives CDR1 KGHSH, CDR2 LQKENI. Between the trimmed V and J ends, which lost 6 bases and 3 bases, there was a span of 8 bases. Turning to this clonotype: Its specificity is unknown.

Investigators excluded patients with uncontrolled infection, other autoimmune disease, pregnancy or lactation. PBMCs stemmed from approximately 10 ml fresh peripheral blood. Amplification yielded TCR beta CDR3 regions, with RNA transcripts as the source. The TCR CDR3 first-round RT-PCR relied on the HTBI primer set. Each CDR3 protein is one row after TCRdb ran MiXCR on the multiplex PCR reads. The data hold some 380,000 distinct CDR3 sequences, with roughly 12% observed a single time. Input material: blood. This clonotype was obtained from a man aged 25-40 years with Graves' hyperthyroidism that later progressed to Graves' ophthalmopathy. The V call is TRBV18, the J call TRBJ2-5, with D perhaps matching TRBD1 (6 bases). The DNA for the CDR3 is TGTGCCAGCTCCAAGGGGGAAGAGACCCAGTACTTC. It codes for CASSKGEETQYF.